These T cell receptor beta chains were read from a single sample in a study of OX40 agonist ivuxolimab in advanced cancers. This table comes from immunoSEQ multiplex PCR, and its TCRdb copy is limited to in-frame clones, with some not included. The sample holds about 45,000 clones, roughly 93% seen once. Material: CD4+ or CD8+ T cells sorted from blood, obtained in a trial of the OX40 agonist ivuxolimab. The receptors were gathered from an adult with an advanced solid tumor such as melanoma, head and neck, liver or kidney cancer. Each CDR3 is given with its conserved first and last residue. The D gene is left open where the match is weak. Some rows have no size entry. The others give once, few or many, or a class for an expanded clone.

>TRBV4-1|17|TRBD1|.|TRBJ2-3
CASSPSVGQGFSDTQYF
TGCGCCAGCAGCCCCTCGGTGGGACAGGGTTTTTCAGATACGCAGTATTTT
>TRBV6-1|14|.|.|TRBJ1-3
CASSLTGFGNTIYF
TGTGCCAGCAGTTTAACAGGCTTCGGAAACACCATATATTTT
>TRBV9|15|.|.|TRBJ1-2
CASSVSGAPNYGYTF
TGTGCCAGCAGCGTATCAGGGGCCCCCAACTATGGCTACACCTTC
>TRBV6-5|15|.|.|TRBJ1-1
CASSYLPGDGTEAFF
TGTGCCAGCAGTTACTTGCCAGGGGACGGAACTGAAGCTTTCTTT
>TRBV5-1|14|.|.|TRBJ1-1
CASSLGGFATEAFF
TGCGCCAGCAGCTTGGGAGGGTTCGCCACTGAAGCTTTCTTT
>TRBV7-2|18|TRBD2|.|TRBJ2-5
CASSLRLAGGRGQETQYF
TGTGCCAGCAGCTTAAGGCTAGCGGGGGGGCGGGGGCAAGAGACCCAGTACTTC
>TRBV29-1|14|.|.|TRBJ2-7
CSAQSPKGSYEQYF
TGCAGCGCCCAAAGCCCGAAGGGCTCCTACGAGCAGTACTTC
>TRBV28|13|TRBD2|.|TRBJ2-1
CASRLAGYNEQFF
TGTGCCAGCCGACTAGCGGGGTACAATGAGCAGTTCTTC
>TRBV7-9|16|.|few|TRBJ2-5
CASSLAEYRVVETQYF
TGTGCCAGCAGCTTAGCTGAGTACCGCGTTGTGGAGACCCAGTACTTC
>TRBV19|13|.|.|TRBJ1-2
CASSGSFMDGYTF
TGTGCCAGTAGTGGGTCGTTTATGGATGGCTACACCTTC
>TRBV9|16|.|few|TRBJ2-1
CASSPKGSYLYNEQFF
TGTGCCAGCAGCCCGAAGGGGAGTTATCTCTACAATGAGCAGTTCTTC
>TRBV2|12|.|.|TRBJ1-2
CASMSQNYGYTF
TGTGCCAGCATGTCCCAAAACTATGGCTACACCTTC
>TRBV19|15|TRBD1|.|TRBJ2-7
CASSLGTGASYEQYF
TGTGCCAGTAGTCTAGGGACAGGGGCCTCCTACGAGCAGTACTTC
>TRBV5-5|14|.|.|TRBJ1-5
CASSFDGDNQPQHF
TGTGCCAGCAGCTTTGACGGAGACAATCAGCCCCAGCATTTT
>TRBV9|15|.|few|TRBJ1-4
CASSVEAAFNEKLFF
TGTGCCAGCAGCGTAGAGGCAGCTTTTAATGAAAAACTGTTTTTT
>TRBV2|13|.|.|TRBJ1-5
CASSDWSNQPQHF
TGTGCCAGCAGTGATTGGAGCAATCAGCCCCAGCATTTT
>TRBV7-9|15|TRBD1|.|TRBJ1-1
CASSSGQGLGTEAFF
TGTGCCAGCAGCTCCGGACAGGGGCTGGGCACTGAAGCTTTCTTT